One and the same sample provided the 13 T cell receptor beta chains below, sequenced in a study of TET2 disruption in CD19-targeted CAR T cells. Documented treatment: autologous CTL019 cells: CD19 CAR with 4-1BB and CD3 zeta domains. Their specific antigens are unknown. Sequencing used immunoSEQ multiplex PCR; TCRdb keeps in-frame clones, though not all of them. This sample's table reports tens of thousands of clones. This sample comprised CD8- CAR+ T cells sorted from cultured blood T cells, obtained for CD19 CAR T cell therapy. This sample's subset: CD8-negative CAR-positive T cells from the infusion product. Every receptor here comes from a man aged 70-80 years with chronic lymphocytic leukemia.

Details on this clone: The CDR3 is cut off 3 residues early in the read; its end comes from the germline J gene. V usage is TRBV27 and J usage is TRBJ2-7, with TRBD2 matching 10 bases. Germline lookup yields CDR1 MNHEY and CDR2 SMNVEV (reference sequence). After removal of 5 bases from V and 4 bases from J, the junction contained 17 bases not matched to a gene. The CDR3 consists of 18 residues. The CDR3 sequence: CASSPFGLLAGASYEQYF. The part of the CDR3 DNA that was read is TGTGCCAGCAGTCCCTTCGGTCTGCTAGCGGGGGCTTCGTACGAG.

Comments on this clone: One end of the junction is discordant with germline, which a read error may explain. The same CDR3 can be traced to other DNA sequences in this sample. CDR3 DNA, as far as it was read: TGTGCCAGCAGTGAAATGGGGGCGCCAGGAAACACT. It translates to CASSEMGAPGNT. The CDR3 in its entirety is CASSEMGAPGNTIYF. The rearrangement uses TRBV2 and TRBJ1-3; tentatively, D is TRBD1 (6 bases). The CDR3 end lies 3 residues beyond the end of the read and is filled in from the germline J gene. The germline V gene has CDR1 SNHLY and CDR2 FYNNEI. The CDR3 contains 15 residues.

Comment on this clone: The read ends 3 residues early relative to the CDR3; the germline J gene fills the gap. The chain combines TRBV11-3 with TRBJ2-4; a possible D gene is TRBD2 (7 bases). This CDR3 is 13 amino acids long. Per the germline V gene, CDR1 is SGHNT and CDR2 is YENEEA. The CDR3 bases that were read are TGTGCCAGCAGCTTAGTAGGGGGGGCTGGT. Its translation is CASSLVGGAG. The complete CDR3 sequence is CASSLVGGAGQYF.

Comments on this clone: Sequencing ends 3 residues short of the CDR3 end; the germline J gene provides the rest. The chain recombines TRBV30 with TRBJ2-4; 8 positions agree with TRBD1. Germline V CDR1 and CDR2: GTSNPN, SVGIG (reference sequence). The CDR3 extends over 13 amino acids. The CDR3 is CAWGGTGSQPQYF. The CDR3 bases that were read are TGTGCCTGGGGTGGGACAGGTAGTCAGCCT. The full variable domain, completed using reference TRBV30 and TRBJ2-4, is SQTIHQWPATLVQPVGSPLSLECTVEGTSNPNLYWYRQAAGRGLQLLFYSVGIGQISSEVPQNLSASRPQDRQFILSSKKLLLSDSGFYLCAWGGTGSQPQYFGAGTRLSVL.

The CDR3 here is CASSRDSGDYTF. CDR3 DNA (partial): TGTGCCAGCAGCCGGGACAGTGGGGAC. V gene TRBV7-9 combines with J gene TRBJ1-2; 7 bases are a match to TRBD1. The read ends 3 residues before the CDR3 terminus; that terminus is restored from the germline J gene. The CDR3 runs to 12 residues. CDR1 SEHNR and CDR2 FQNEAQ come from the germline V gene (reference sequence).

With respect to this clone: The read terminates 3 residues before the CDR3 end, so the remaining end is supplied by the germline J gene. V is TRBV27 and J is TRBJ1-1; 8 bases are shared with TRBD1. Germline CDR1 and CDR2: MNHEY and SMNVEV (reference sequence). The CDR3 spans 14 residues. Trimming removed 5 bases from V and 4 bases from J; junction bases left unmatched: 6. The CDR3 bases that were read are TGTGCCAGCAGTCTGGGGACAGGCGGCACTGAA. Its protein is CASSLGTGGTE. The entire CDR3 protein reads CASSLGTGGTEAFF.

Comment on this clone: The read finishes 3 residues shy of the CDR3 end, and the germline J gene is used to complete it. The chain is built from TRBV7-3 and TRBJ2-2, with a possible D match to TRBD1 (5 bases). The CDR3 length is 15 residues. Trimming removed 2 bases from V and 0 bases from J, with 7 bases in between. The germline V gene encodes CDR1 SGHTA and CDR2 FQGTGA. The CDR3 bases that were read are TGTGCCAGCAGCTTACAGGGTTCGAACACCGGGGAG. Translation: CASSLQGSNTGE. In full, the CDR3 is CASSLQGSNTGELFF.

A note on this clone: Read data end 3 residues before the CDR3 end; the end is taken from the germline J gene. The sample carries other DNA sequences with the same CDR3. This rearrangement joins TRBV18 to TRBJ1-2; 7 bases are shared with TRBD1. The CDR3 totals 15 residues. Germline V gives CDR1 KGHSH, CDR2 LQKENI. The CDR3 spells CASSPRSGQAIAYTF. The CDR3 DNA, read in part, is TGTGCCAGCTCACCACGGTCTGGACAGGCCATTGCA.

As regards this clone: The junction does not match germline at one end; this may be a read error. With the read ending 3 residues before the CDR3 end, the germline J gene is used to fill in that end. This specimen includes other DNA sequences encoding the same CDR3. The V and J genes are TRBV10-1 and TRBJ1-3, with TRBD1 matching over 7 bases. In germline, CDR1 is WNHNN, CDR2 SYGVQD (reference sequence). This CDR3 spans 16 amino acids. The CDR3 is CASSEGTAADGNTIYF. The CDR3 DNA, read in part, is TGCGCCAGCAGTGAGGGGACAGCGGCGGATGGAAACACT.

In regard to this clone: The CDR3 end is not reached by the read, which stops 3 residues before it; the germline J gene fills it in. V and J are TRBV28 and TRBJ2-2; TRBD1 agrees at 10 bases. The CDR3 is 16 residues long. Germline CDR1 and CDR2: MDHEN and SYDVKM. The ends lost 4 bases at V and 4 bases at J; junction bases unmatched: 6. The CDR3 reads CASSYGGTGVTGELFF. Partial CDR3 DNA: TGTGCCAGCAGTTATGGCGGGACAGGGGTCACCGGGGAG.

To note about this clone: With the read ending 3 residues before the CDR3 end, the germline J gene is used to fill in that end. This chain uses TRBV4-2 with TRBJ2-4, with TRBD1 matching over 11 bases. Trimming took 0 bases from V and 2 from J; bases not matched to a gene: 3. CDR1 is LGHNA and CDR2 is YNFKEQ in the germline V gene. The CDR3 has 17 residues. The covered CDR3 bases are TGTGCCAGCAGCCAAGAAGGGACAGGGGGGACCAAAAACATT. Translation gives CASSQEGTGGTKNI. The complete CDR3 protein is CASSQEGTGGTKNIQYF.

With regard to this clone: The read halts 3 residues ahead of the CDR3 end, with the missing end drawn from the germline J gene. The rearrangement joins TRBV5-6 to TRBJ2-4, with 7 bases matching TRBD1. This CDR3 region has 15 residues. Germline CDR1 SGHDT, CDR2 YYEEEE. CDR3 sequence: CASSFPGQPQETQYF. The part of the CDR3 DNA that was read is TGTGCCAGCAGCTTTCCGGGACAGCCTCAAGAGACT.

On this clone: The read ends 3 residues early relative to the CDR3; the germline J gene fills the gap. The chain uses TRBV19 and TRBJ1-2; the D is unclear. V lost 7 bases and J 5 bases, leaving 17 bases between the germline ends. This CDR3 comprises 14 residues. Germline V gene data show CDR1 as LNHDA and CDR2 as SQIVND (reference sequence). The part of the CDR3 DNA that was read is TGTGCCAGTAAGGAGGGCGGGCAATTGTATGGC. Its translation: CASKEGGQLYG. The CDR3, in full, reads CASKEGGQLYGYTF.